This T cell receptor (beta chain) is drawn from a study of TIL therapy for anti-PD-1-resistant metastatic lung cancer. Regarding the study as a whole: The baseline peripheral repertoire was partially replaced by infused TIL clonotypes that later decayed.

This was the immunoSEQ v3 assay. Clones were read by immunoSEQ multiplex PCR, and TCRdb kept only the in-frame ones, dropping some. The data show 35,000 to 55,000 clones, 79% seen once. Germline V gene lookup returns CDR1 SGHNT and CDR2 YENEEA. This CDR3 comprises 15 residues. V shed 5 bases and J 4 bases; nucleotides not matched to a gene: 8. A word on this clone: Its matching antigen is unknown.

Described time point: pre-treatment sample, taken before nivolumab and TIL therapy. The TCR comes from a man between 65 and 80 years old with non-small cell lung cancer. The sequences come from blood, collected at baseline. The V gene is TRBV11-3, the J gene TRBJ2-5; 9 positions agree with TRBD1. The CDR3 loop reads CASSLGQGGRETQYF. Here the CDR3 DNA reads TGTGCCAGCAGCCTGGGACAGGGAGGGAGAGAGACCCAGTACTTC.